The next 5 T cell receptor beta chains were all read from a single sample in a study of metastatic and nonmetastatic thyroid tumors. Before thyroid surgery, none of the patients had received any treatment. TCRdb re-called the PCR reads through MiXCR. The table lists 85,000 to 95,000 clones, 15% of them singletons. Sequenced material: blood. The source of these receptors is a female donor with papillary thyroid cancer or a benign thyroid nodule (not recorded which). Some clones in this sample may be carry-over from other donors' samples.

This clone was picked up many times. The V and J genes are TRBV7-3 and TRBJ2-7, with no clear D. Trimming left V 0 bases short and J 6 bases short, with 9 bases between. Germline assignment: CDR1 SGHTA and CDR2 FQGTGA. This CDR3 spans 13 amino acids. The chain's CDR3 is CASSLTTGFEQYF. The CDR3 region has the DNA TGTGCCAGCAGCTTAACAACCGGGTTCGAGCAGTACTTC.

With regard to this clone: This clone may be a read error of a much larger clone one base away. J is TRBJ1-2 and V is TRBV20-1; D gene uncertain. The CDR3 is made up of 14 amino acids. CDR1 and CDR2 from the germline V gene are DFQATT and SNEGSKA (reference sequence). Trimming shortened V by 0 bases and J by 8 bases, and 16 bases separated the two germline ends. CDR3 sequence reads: CSARDLSPVEGYTF. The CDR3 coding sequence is TGCAGTGCTAGAGATCTTTCCCCGGTGGAGGGCTACACCTTC.

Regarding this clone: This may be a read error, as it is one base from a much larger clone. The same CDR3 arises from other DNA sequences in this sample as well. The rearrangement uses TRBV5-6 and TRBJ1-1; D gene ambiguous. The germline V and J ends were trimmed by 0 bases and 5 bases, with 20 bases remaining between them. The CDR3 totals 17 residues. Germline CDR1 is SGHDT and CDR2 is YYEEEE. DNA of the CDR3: TGTGCCAGCAGCTTGGGGGAGGTCCGGAGGTTGCGGACTGAAGCTTTCTTT. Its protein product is CASSLGEVRRLRTEAFF.

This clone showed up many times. The CDR3 nucleotides read TGTGCCAGCAACCCAGAAACCTTATCGGGACAGGGAGACCCAGATACGCAGTATTTT. This sequence encodes CASNPETLSGQGDPDTQYF. The V gene is TRBV28, the J gene TRBJ2-3; 9 positions match TRBD1. J gave up 4 bases and V 7 bases, and 21 bases lay outside the gene matches. CDR1 MDHEN and CDR2 SYDVKM come from the germline V gene. This CDR3 region has 19 residues.

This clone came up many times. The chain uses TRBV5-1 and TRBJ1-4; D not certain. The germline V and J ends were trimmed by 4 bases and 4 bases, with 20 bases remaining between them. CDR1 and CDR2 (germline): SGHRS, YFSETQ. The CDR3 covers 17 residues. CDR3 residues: CASSPGRFERGNEKLFF. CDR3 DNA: TGCGCCAGCAGCCCTGGGAGGTTTGAGCGCGGTAATGAAAAACTGTTTTTT.